The clone carrying this TCR beta chain was found many times. Its target is not known. Coverage ceases 3 residues before the CDR3 finishes, and the germline J gene fills in the end. Here immunoSEQ multiplex PCR was the method, and the copy in TCRdb shows in-frame clones only, minus some. Listed here are about 31,000 clones without any singletons, the top ten holding more than 3%. This sample is part of a study of T cell clonality in common variable immunodeficiency. Study-wide findings and caveats: CVID subjects showed higher TCRbeta clonality than healthy controls. T cell subpopulation sequencing would be needed to explain CVID clonality. Links between repertoire features and CVID complications were heterogeneity-limited.

Deletions cut 3 bases from V and 4 bases from J, with 5 bases between. The CDR3 totals 12 residues. Per germline, CDR1 LNHDA and CDR2 SQIVND (reference sequence). The sequencing input was peripheral blood mononuclear cells. This chain joins TRBV19 and TRBJ2-3, with unresolved D. This TCR came from a person aged 18 to 69 in good health. The CDR3 spells CASSILSDTQYF. The DNA read from the CDR3 is TGTGCCAGTAGTATCCTCTCAGATACG.